Below, 11 T cell receptor beta chains from the same sample are listed, as sequenced in a study of cytomegalovirus exposure and HLA in healthy donors listed by TCRdb under 2017. Library preparation was by the immunoSEQ multiplex PCR assay. The multiplex PCR relied on a mix of 60 forward primers for TCR Vbeta segments and 13 reverse primers for TCR Jbeta segments. TCRdb obtained this table from immuneACCESS and retained in-frame rearrangements with V and J assigned. These tables miss some clones; where compared with another copy, unresolved V genes account for less than half of the shortfall, and the remainder is unexplained. The sample table gives over 100,000 clones. 6.8% of the sample is in the top ten clones. The sequenced sample consisted of PBMCs. The receptors come from a man aged 40-49 years in good health and CMV-seropositive.

The CDR3, as DNA: TGCGCCAGCAGCCAAGGGGGGGGCCAGAACACCGGGGAGCTGTTTTTT. This sequence encodes CASSQGGGQNTGELFF. The chain recombines TRBV4-3 with TRBJ2-2; weak D call: TRBD2 (7 bases). Germline V lookup: CDR1 LGHNA, CDR2 YSLEER. The CDR3 is made up of 16 amino acids. V was trimmed by 1 base and J by 1 base, leaving 10 bases between them.

V is TRBV11-3 and J is TRBJ2-6; D is uncertain. The CDR3 is 13 residues long. The V end lost 5 bases, the J end lost 4 bases, and 6 bases lay between the germline ends. Looked up from germline, CDR1 is SGHNT and CDR2 is YENEEA. CDR3 sequence (DNA): TGTGCCAGCAGCCCAGGAGGGGCCAACGTCCTGACTTTC. This encodes CASSPGGANVLTF.

This rearrangement joins TRBV5-4 to TRBJ2-5; TRBD2 aligns across 7 bases. In germline, CDR1 is SGHNT, CDR2 YYREEE (reference sequence). With V trimmed by 0 bases and J by 2 bases, 4 bases remained unmatched. This CDR3 has 15 residues. CDR3: CASSLGLAVQETQYF. The DNA of the CDR3 is TGTGCCAGCAGCTTGGGGCTAGCGGTACAAGAGACCCAGTACTTC.

The rearrangement joins TRBV6-5 to TRBJ2-3; maybe TRBD1 (5 bases). Trimming removed 6 bases at V and 4 bases at J, with 14 bases between. Per germline, CDR1 MNHEY and CDR2 SVGAGI. The CDR3 length is 14 residues. CDR3 sequence: CASRGRQGSDTQYF. The CDR3 DNA reads as TGTGCCAGCAGGGGTAGGCAGGGTTCAGATACGCAGTATTTT.

The V call is TRBV28, the J call TRBJ1-5; 7 bases line up with TRBD1. This CDR3 has 14 residues. Germline CDR1 is MDHEN and CDR2 is SYDVKM. Unmatched junction bases numbered 3, after V lost 1 base and J lost 6 bases. The CDR3 is CASSLFDRAQPQHF. CDR3 DNA: TGTGCCAGCAGTTTATTTGACAGGGCTCAGCCCCAGCATTTT.

The V call is TRBV6-5, the J call TRBJ2-7; D perhaps matches TRBD1 (5 bases). The CDR3 loop spans 14 amino acids. Trimming removed 5 bases from V and 2 bases from J, with 13 bases in between. Germline V gives CDR1 MNHEY, CDR2 SVGAGI. The CDR3 spells CASSSTGGPYEQYF. The CDR3, as DNA: TGTGCCAGCAGTAGCACAGGTGGACCCTACGAGCAGTACTTC.

This chain uses TRBV5-1 with TRBJ2-1, with 13 bases fitting TRBD2. Germline CDR1 reads SGHRS; CDR2 reads YFSETQ. V lost 5 bases and J lost 4; bases outside the gene matches: 0. This CDR3 spans 14 amino acids. The DNA of the CDR3 is TGCGCCAGCAGGGGACTAGCGGGATACAATGAGCAGTTCTTC. Its protein product is CASRGLAGYNEQFF.

The V gene is TRBV7-9, the J gene TRBJ2-1; TRBD1 aligns across 7 bases. V was pared by 9 bases and J by 2 bases, with 22 bases of the junction left unmatched. Germline CDR1 SEHNR, CDR2 FQNEAQ (reference sequence). The CDR3 is made up of 19 amino acids. The CDR3 DNA reads as TGTGCCAGTCAGCTTCAGTTAAGAGGGGGCGTCCCCCCCTACAATGAGCAGTTCTTC. This gives the protein CASQLQLRGGVPPYNEQFF.

J is TRBJ2-7 and V is TRBV2; 7 positions match TRBD1. The CDR3 totals 14 residues. Germline loops: CDR1 SNHLY, CDR2 FYNNEI. With V trimmed by 6 bases and J by 0 bases, 5 bases remained unmatched. The CDR3 DNA reads TGTGCCAGCAGGCACAGGGGCAGCTCCTACGAGCAGTACTTC. Translated, it gives CASRHRGSSYEQYF.

The rearrangement joins TRBV6-5 to TRBJ1-4; possibly TRBD1 for D (5 bases). V was cut by 1 base and J by 4 bases, with 10 bases left in between. The CDR3 consists of 15 residues. The germline CDR1 and CDR2 sequences are MNHEY and SVGAGI. In nucleotides, the CDR3 is TGTGCCAGCAGTTACTTAAAAGGGGATAATGAAAAACTGTTTTTT. Translated: CASSYLKGDNEKLFF.

The chain has TRBV20-1 and TRBJ2-2; perhaps TRBD2 as D (6 bases). V was clipped by 3 bases and J by 7 bases, with 6 bases between them. The CDR3 is made up of 11 amino acids. Germline V CDR1 and CDR2: DFQATT, SNEGSKA (reference sequence). The CDR3 nucleotides read TGCAGTGCTAGGGGGGGCGGGGAGCTGTTTTTT. Protein product: CSARGGGELFF.